A selection of T cell receptor beta chains follows, all from one sample in a study of T cells in Graves' hyperthyroidism and ophthalmopathy. TCRdb processed the multiplex PCR reads anew with MiXCR; each CDR3 protein has one entry. The data show roughly 300,000 distinct CDR3 sequences, 14% seen once. Specimen: blood. Every receptor here comes from a woman younger than 45 with Graves' hyperthyroidism. Each CDR3 is given with its conserved first and last residue. D genes are given only for firm matches. Clone sizes are given selectively: once, few, many, or a class where the clone is expanded.

v_gene	d_gene	abundance	j_gene	CDR3aa	CDR3nt
TRBV5-1	TRBD2	many	TRBJ2-5	CASSLFGEREETQYF	TGCGCCAGCAGCTTGTTCGGTGAGCGGGAGGAGACCCAGTACTTC
TRBV5-1	-	-	TRBJ2-5	CASSWGMDQETQYF	TGCGCCAGCAGCTGGGGGATGGACCAAGAGACCCAGTACTTC
TRBV13	-	-	TRBJ1-4	CASSPHRQPNEKLFF	TGTGCCAGCAGCCCACACAGGCAACCGAATGAAAAACTGTTTTTT
TRBV20-1	-	-	TRBJ1-6	CSARPGGGTNSPLHF	TGCAGTGCTAGGCCCGGGGGGGGTACGAATTCACCCCTCCACTTT
TRBV20-1	-	many	TRBJ2-5	CSARDGQALKTQYF	TGCAGTGCTAGAGATGGGCAGGCTCTGAAGACCCAGTACTTC
TRBV6-5	-	many	TRBJ2-1	CASSYSLPLAHQLLNNEQFF	TGTGCCAGCAGTTACTCGTTGCCGCTAGCCCACCAACTCCTCAACAATGAGCAGTTCTTC
TRBV28	-	many	TRBJ2-1	CASSLKNEQFF	TGTGCCAGCAGTCTAAAGAATGAGCAGTTCTTC
TRBV27	TRBD2	few	TRBJ2-6	CASSPYGKRERAGANVLTF	TGTGCCAGCAGCCCTTACGGGAAGCGGGAGAGGGCTGGGGCCAACGTCCTGACTTTC
TRBV19	-	few	TRBJ2-2	CATIQATGELFF	TGTGCCACTATACAGGCTACCGGGGAGCTGTTTTTT
TRBV9	-	-	TRBJ2-3	CASSVVDSPTDTQYF	TGTGCCAGCAGCGTAGTGGACAGTCCCACAGATACGCAGTATTTT
TRBV5-6	-	-	TRBJ1-3	CASSLAAGRISGNTIYF	TGTGCCAGCAGCTTGGCCGCGGGACGGATCTCTGGAAACACCATATATTTT
TRBV6-1	TRBD2	-	TRBJ2-1	CASSPGLGESSYNEQFF	TGTGCCAGCAGTCCCGGACTAGGGGAAAGCTCCTACAATGAGCAGTTCTTC
TRBV5-1	TRBD1	many	TRBJ2-3	CASSLDRGQRDTQYF	TGCGCCAGCAGCTTGGACAGGGGGCAGCGGGATACGCAGTATTTT
TRBV11-1	-	many	TRBJ2-7	CASSPRQHIGLYEQYF	TGTGCCAGCAGCCCCCGACAGCACATAGGCCTCTACGAGCAGTACTTC
TRBV28	-	many	TRBJ1-4	CASSSQDSTSEKLFF	TGTGCCAGCAGTTCCCAGGACAGTACGAGTGAAAAACTGTTTTTT
TRBV7-9	-	few	TRBJ2-2	CASGWRAGTGELFF	TGTGCCAGCGGGTGGAGGGCTGGAACCGGGGAGCTGTTTTTT
TRBV3-1	-	-	TRBJ2-3	CASSQAVQDRRTDTQYF	TGTGCCAGCAGCCAAGCGGTACAGGACCGGAGGACAGATACGCAGTATTTT
TRBV19	-	-	TRBJ2-2	CASSWRGRGAGELFF	TGTGCCAGTAGTTGGAGAGGTAGGGGTGCCGGGGAGCTGTTTTTT
TRBV11-2	-	many	TRBJ2-1	CASSPNQGSHEQFF	TGTGCCAGCAGCCCGAACCAGGGTAGCCATGAGCAGTTCTTC
TRBV27	-	few	TRBJ2-7	CASNNGGALYEQYF	TGTGCCAGCAACAACGGAGGGGCCCTCTACGAGCAGTACTTC
TRBV6-1	-	many	TRBJ1-1	CASSYSAGGTEAFF	TGTGCCAGCAGTTATTCGGCAGGCGGCACTGAAGCTTTCTTT
TRBV12-3/TRBV12-4	-	many	TRBJ1-1	CASSQRDLEAFF	TGTGCCAGCAGTCAAAGGGACCTTGAAGCTTTCTTT
TRBV5-1	TRBD1	-	TRBJ2-5	CASGPQGVPWLQETQYF	TGCGCCAGCGGCCCCCAGGGGGTCCCTTGGTTGCAGGAGACCCAGTACTTC
TRBV7-3	-	few	TRBJ2-3	CASSLGMGGQSDTQYF	TGTGCCAGCAGCTTAGGGATGGGGGGGCAATCAGATACGCAGTATTTT